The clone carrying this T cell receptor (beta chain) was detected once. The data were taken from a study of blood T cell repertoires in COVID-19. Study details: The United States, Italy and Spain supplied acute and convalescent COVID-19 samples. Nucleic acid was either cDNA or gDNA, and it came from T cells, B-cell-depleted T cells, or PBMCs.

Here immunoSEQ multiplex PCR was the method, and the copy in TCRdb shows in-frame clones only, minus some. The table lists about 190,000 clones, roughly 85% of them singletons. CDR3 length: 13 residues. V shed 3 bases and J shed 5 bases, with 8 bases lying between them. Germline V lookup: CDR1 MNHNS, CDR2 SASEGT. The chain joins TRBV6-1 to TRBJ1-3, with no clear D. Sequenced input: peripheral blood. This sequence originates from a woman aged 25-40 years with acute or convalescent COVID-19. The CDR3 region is CASSEPQRNTIYF. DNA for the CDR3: TGTGCCAGCAGTGAGCCACAAAGAAACACCATATATTTT.